A selection of T cell receptor beta chains follows, all from one sample in a study of blood T cells in healthy people across ages. TCRdb processed the 5' RACE reads anew with MiXCR; each CDR3 protein has one entry. The data contain about 1 million distinct CDR3 sequences, under 30% of them singletons. These data are also associated with another study on T cells of mothers and their children.

The source material was blood. These receptors originate from a girl under 10 years old in good health. The CDR3 runs from the conserved cysteine through the conserved F or W. D genes are given only for firm matches. Expanded clones are given a class, and other clones once, few, many or no size at all.

V,size,J,D,DNA,CDR3
TRBV14,.,TRBJ2-5,.,TGTGCCAGCACCCAGTCTGACAACCCTGAGACCCAGTACTTC,CASTQSDNPETQYF
TRBV7-2,.,TRBJ2-4,TRBD1,TGTGCCAGCAGCCGAGGGACAGGCAAGAAGAACATTCAGTACTTC,CASSRGTGKKNIQYF
TRBV15,.,TRBJ1-2,TRBD1,TGTGCCACCAGCAGAGCAGGGGGCGCCTTTAGGACCGATGGCTACACCTTC,CATSRAGGAFRTDGYTF
TRBV7-9,.,TRBJ2-5,.,TGTGCCAGCCACCGACTAGGCAAGGAGACCCAGTACTTC,CASHRLGKETQYF
TRBV28,few,TRBJ2-2,.,TGTGCCAGCAGACGGGATTGGGGCACCGGGGAGCTGTTTTTT,CASRRDWGTGELFF
TRBV11-2,few,TRBJ1-2,.,TGTGCCAGCGGGGTACCGGGACACGAAGGTGGCTACACCTTC,CASGVPGHEGGYTF
TRBV11-3,.,TRBJ2-3,TRBD2,TGTGCCAGCAGCGACCGGACTAGCGGGAGCACAGATACGCAGTATTTT,CASSDRTSGSTDTQYF
TRBV5-1,few,TRBJ1-1,.,TGCGCCAGCAGGGATCAGCCGAACACTGAAGCTTTCTTT,CASRDQPNTEAFF
TRBV27,.,TRBJ2-5,.,TGTGCCAGCAGAATGACGTCGGGGAATCCAGAGACCCAGTACTTC,CASRMTSGNPETQYF
TRBV4-2,once,TRBJ2-1,TRBD2,TGTGCCAGCAGCCACCTAGCGGGGGGGCCTTTCTTTGAGCAGTTCTTC,CASSHLAGGPFFEQFF
TRBV3-1,.,TRBJ1-3,.,TGTGCCAGCAGCCAGCCTAATCAGGTACTCTCTGGAAACACCATATATTTT,CASSQPNQVLSGNTIYF
TRBV12-3/TRBV12-4,.,TRBJ1-4,TRBD1,TGTGCCAGCAGTCCCGGGACAGGGGGCGCGTCGCTGTTTTTT,CASSPGTGGASLFF
TRBV15,few,TRBJ2-7,.,TGTGCCACCAGCAGAGATCTATACGAGCAGTACTTC,CATSRDLYEQYF
TRBV27,.,TRBJ2-5,.,TGTGCCAGCAGCGGGGCAGTGGAAGAGACCCAGTACTTC,CASSGAVEETQYF
TRBV9,.,TRBJ2-3,TRBD2,TGTGCCAGCAGCGTAGCCCTTGCGGGAGATACCACAGATACGCAGTATTTT,CASSVALAGDTTDTQYF
TRBV12-5,many,TRBJ1-2,.,TGTGCTAGAATCACAGGTCCGTATGGCTACACCTTC,CARITGPYGYTF
TRBV7-9,few,TRBJ1-3,.,TGTGCCAGCAGCGCCGAGGGGGGGTACGGAAACACCATATATTTT,CASSAEGGYGNTIYF